The sequence of this T cell receptor (beta chain) was determined in a study of cytomegalovirus exposure and HLA in healthy donors. Study results and caveats: Later analysis identified a missense DCLRE1C variant that was linked to TCR beta V- and J-gene trimming.

Trimming shortened V by 0 bases and J by 3 bases, and 8 bases separated the two germline ends. The CDR3 sequence is 14 residues long. Germline V lookup: CDR1 LGHNA, CDR2 YNFKEQ. 13 Jbeta primers and 60 Vbeta primers were used for the PCR. Only in-frame clones appear in the TCRdb table, and some are missing; sequencing was by immunoSEQ multiplex PCR. The sample contains about 150,000 clones, roughly 87% of which appear only once. In the case of this clone: Its antigen remains unknown.

The genes are TRBV4-2 and TRBJ1-2; a weak D match, TRBD1 (5 bases). The sample was PBMCs. The receptor comes from a woman in her 40s in good health and CMV-seronegative. The CDR3 DNA reads TGTGCCAGCAGCCAAGATACCAGGGACTATGGCTACACCTTC. Translation: CASSQDTRDYGYTF.